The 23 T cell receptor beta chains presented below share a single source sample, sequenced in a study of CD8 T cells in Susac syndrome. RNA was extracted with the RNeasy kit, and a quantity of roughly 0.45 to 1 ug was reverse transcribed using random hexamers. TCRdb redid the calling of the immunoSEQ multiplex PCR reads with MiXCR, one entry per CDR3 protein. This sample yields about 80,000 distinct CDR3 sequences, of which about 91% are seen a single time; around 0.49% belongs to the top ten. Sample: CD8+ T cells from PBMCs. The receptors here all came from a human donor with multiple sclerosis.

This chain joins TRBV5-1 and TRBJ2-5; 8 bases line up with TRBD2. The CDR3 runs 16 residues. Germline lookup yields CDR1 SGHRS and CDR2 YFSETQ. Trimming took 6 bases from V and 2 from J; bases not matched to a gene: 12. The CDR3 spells CASKYGGGDTQETQYF. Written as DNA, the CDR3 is TGCGCCAGCAAGTACGGGGGGGGTGACACTCAAGAGACCCAGTACTTC.

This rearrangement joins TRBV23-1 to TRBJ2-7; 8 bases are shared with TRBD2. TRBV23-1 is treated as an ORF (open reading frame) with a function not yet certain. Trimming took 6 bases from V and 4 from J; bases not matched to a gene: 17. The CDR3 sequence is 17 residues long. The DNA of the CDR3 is TGCGCCAGCAGACCACCTCTTAATAGCGGGATTTTATACGAGCAGTACTTC. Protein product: CASRPPLNSGILYEQYF.

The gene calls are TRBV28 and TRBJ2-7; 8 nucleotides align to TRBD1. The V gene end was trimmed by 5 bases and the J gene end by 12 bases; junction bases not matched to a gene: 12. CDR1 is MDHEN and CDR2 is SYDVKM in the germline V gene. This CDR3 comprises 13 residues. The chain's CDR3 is CASSPPQGVIPYF. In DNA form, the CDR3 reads TGTGCCAGCAGTCCCCCACAGGGGGTTATTCCGTACTTC.

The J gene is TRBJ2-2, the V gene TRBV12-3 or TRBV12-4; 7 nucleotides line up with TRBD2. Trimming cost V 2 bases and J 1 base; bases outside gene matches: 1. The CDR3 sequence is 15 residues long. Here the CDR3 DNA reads TGTGCCAGCAGTTTAATAGCGGGGAACACCGGGGAGCTGTTTTTT. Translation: CASSLIAGNTGELFF.

The CDR3 bases are TGTGCCAGCAGTTTTCGCTCGGATTACGAGCAGTACTTC. As protein: CASSFRSDYEQYF. The chain carries TRBV28 and TRBJ2-7; no reliable D call. Germline lookup yields CDR1 MDHEN and CDR2 SYDVKM. This CDR3 region has 13 residues. Trimming took off 3 bases at V and 4 bases at J, with 10 bases between the two ends.

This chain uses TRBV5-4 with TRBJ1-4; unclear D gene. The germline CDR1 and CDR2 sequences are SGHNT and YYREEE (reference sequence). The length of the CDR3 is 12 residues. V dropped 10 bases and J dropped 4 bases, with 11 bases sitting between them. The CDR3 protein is CAYMGDNEKLFF. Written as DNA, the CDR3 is TGTGCCTACATGGGAGATAATGAAAAACTGTTTTTT.

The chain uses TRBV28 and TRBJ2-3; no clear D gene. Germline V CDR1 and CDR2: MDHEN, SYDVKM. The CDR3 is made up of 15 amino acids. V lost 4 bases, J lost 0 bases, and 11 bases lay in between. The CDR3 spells CASSYQPTSTDTQYF. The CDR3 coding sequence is TGTGCCAGCAGTTACCAACCAACTAGCACAGATACGCAGTATTTT.

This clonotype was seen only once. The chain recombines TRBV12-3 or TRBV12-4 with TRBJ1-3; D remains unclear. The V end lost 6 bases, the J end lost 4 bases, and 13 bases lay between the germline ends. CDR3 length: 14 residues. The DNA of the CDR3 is TGTGCCAGCAGCTCGGACGGCGGAGGAAACACCATATATTTT. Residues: CASSSDGGGNTIYF.

The CDR3 nucleotides read TGTGCCAGCAGCCTTCAGGGCGGCGAGCAGTACTTC. As protein: CASSLQGGEQYF. The chain employs TRBV13 and TRBJ2-7, with D possibly TRBD1 on 5 matching bases. This CDR3 is 12 amino acids long. The germline V gene has CDR1 PRHDT and CDR2 FYEKMQ (reference sequence). Trimming stripped 5 bases from V and 6 bases from J, with 11 bases between.

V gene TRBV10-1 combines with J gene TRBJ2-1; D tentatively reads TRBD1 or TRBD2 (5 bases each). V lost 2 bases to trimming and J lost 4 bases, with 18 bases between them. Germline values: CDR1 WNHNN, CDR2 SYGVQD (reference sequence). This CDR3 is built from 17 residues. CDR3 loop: CASSEPEGPPTYNEQFF. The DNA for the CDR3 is TGCGCCAGCAGTGAGCCCGAGGGACCACCAACTTACAATGAGCAGTTCTTC.

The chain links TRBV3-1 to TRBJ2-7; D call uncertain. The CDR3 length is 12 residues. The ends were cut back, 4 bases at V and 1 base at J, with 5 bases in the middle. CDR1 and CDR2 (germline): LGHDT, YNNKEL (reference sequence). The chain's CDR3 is CASSPNSYEQYF. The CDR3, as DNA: TGTGCCAGCAGCCCGAATTCCTACGAGCAGTACTTC.

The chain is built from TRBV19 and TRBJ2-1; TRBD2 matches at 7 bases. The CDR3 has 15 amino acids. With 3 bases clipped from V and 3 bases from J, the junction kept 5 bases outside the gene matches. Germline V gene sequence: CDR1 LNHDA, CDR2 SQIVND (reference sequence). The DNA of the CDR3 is TGTGCCAGTAGTATGGTAAGCGGGGACTACAATGAGCAGTTCTTC. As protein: CASSMVSGDYNEQFF.

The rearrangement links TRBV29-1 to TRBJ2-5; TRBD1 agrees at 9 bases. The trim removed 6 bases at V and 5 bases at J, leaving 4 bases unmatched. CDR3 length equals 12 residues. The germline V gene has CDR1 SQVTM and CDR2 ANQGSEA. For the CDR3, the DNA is TGCAGCGTCCTGGACAGGGGCGAGACCCAGTACTTC. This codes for CSVLDRGETQYF. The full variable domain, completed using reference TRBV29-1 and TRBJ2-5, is SAVISQKPSRDICQRGTSLTIQCQVDSQVTMMFWYRQQPGQSLTLIATANQGSEATYESGFVIDKFPISRPNLTFSTLTVSNMSPEDSSIYLCSVLDRGETQYFGPGTRLLVL.

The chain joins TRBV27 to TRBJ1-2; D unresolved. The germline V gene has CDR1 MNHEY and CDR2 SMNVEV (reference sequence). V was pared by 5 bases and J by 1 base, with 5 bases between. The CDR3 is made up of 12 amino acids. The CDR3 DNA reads TGTGCCAGCAGTCCTGATAACTATGGCTACACCTTC. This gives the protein CASSPDNYGYTF.

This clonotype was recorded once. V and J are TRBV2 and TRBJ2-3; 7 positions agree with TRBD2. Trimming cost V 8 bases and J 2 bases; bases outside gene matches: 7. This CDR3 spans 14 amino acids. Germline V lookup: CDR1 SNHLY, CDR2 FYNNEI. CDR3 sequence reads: CASRGVENTDTQYF. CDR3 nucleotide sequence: TGTGCCAGCCGGGGGGTGGAGAACACAGATACGCAGTATTTT.

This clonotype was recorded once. CDR3 sequence (DNA): TGTGCCAGCAGTTTGCAGGGCGGAGGTGAGCAGTTCTTC. Translating it yields CASSLQGGGEQFF. The chain employs TRBV27 and TRBJ2-1; D may correspond to TRBD1 or TRBD2 (5 bases each). This CDR3 is 13 amino acids long. Germline V gene data show CDR1 as MNHEY and CDR2 as SMNVEV (reference sequence). Trimming shortened V by 3 bases and J by 9 bases, and 12 bases separated the two germline ends.

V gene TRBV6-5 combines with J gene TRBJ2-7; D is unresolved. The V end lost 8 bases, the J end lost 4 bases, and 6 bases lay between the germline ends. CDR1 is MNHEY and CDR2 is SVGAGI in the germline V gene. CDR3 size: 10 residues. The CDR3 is CASGWYEQYF. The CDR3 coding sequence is TGTGCCAGCGGTTGGTACGAGCAGTACTTC.

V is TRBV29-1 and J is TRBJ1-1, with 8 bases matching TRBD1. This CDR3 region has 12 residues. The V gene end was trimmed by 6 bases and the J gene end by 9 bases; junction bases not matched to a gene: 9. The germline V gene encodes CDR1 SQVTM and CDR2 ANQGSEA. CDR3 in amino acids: CSVGTGQEKAFF. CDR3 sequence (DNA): TGCAGCGTGGGGACAGGCCAGGAAAAAGCTTTCTTT. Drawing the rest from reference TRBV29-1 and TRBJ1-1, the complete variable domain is SAVISQKPSRDICQRGTSLTIQCQVDSQVTMMFWYRQQPGQSLTLIATANQGSEATYESGFVIDKFPISRPNLTFSTLTVSNMSPEDSSIYLCSVGTGQEKAFFGQGTRLTVV.

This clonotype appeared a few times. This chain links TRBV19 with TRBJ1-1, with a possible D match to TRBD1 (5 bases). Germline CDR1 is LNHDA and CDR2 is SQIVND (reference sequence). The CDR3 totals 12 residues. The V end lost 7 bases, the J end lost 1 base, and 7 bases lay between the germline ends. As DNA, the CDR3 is TGTGCCAGTAAGCAGGGGAACACTGAAGCTTTCTTT. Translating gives CASKQGNTEAFF.

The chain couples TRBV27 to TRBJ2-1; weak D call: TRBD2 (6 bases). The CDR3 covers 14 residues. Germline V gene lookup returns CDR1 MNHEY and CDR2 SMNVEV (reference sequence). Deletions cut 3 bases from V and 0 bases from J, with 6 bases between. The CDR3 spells CASSLEGSYNEQFF. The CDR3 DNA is TGTGCCAGCAGTTTGGAGGGCTCCTACAATGAGCAGTTCTTC.

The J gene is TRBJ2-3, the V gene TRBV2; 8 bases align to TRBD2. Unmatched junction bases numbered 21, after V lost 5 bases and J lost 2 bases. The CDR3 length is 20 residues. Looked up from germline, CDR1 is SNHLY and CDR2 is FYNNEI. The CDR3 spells CASSSPGGGTSGGITDTQYF. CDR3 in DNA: TGTGCCAGCAGTTCCCCTGGCGGGGGTACTAGCGGAGGAATCACAGATACGCAGTATTTT.

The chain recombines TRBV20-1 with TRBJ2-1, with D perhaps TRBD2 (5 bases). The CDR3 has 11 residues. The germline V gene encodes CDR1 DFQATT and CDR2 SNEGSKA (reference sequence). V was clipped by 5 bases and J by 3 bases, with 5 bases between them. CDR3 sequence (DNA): TGCAGTGCTGACTACTACAATGAGCAGTTCTTC. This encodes CSADYYNEQFF.

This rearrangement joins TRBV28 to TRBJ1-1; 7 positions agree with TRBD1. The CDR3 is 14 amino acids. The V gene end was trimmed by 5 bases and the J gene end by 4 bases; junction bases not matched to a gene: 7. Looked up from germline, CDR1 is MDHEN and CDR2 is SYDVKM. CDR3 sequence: CASSPSGQFTEAFF. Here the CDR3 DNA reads TGTGCCAGCAGTCCCTCGGGACAGTTCACTGAAGCTTTCTTT.